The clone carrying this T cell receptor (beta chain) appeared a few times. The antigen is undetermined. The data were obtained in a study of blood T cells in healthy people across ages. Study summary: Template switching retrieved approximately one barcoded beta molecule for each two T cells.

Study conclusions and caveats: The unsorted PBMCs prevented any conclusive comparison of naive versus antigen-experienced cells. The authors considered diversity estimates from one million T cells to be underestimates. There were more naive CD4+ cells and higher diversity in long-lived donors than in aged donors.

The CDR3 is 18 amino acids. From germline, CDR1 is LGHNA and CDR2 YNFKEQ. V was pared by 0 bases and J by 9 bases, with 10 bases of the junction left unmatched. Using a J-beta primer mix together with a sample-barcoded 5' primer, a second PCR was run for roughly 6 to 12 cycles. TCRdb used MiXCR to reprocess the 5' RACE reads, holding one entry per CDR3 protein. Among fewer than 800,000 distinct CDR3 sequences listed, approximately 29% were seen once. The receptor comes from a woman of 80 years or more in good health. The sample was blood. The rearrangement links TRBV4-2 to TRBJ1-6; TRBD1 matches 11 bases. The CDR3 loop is CASSQELIGQGAVSPLHF. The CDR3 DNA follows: TGTGCCAGCAGCCAAGAATTGATCGGACAGGGGGCAGTTTCACCCCTCCACTTT.